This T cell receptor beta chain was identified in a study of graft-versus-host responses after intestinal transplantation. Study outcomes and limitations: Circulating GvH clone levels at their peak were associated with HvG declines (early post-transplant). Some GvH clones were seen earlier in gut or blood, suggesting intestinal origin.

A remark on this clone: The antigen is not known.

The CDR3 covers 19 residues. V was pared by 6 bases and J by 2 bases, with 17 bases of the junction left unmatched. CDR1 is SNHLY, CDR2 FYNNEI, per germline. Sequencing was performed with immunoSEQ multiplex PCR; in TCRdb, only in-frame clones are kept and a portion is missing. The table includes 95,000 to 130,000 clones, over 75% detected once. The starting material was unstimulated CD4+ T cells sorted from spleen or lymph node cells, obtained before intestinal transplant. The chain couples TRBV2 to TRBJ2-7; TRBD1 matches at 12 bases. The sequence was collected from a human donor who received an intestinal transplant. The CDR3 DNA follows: TGTGCCAGCAGGAGTGGGACAGGGGGCTCTAGCGGGAGCCCCTACGAGCAGTACTTC. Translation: CASRSGTGGSSGSPYEQYF.